One and the same sample provided the 8 T cell receptor beta chains below, sequenced in a study of blood T cell repertoires in COVID-19. Clones were sequenced by immunoSEQ multiplex PCR, and TCRdb holds only the in-frame ones, with some missing. The repertoire consists of some 290,000 clones, with approximately 82% occurring once and the leading ten covering less than 6%. Material for sequencing was peripheral blood. The receptor source for this set is a man between 60 and 70 years old who had recovered from COVID-19.

The chain carries TRBV19 and TRBJ1-5; TRBD1 matches 8 bases. The CDR3 runs 15 residues. Trimming took 7 bases from V and 3 from J; bases not matched to a gene: 8. CDR1 and CDR2 (germline): LNHDA, SQIVND (reference sequence). The CDR3 coding sequence is TGTGCCAGTAACTCGGACAGGGCCCTCAATCAGCCCCAGCATTTT. It translates to CASNSDRALNQPQHF.

CDR3 residues: CASSSLLGMNTEAFF. The DNA of the CDR3 is TGCGCCAGCAGCTCCCTGCTCGGGATGAACACTGAAGCTTTCTTT. This chain joins TRBV5-1 and TRBJ1-1; unclear D gene. The length of the CDR3 is 15 residues. Trimming left V 3 bases short and J 0 bases short, with 12 bases between. CDR1 is SGHRS, CDR2 YFSETQ, per germline.

The chain recombines TRBV5-4 with TRBJ2-1; D not resolved. Trimming left V 6 bases short and J 5 bases short, with 6 bases between. The CDR3 length is 11 residues. The germline V gene has CDR1 SGHNT and CDR2 YYREEE (reference sequence). Here the CDR3 DNA reads TGTGCCAGCAATTTTAACAATGAGCAGTTCTTC. Its translation is CASNFNNEQFF.

The chain couples TRBV2 to TRBJ1-2; a weak D match, TRBD1 (5 bases). This CDR3 is 13 amino acids long. CDR1 SNHLY and CDR2 FYNNEI come from the germline V gene. Trimming cost V 6 bases and J 8 bases, with 16 bases left between them. CDR3 sequence (DNA): TGTGCCAGCAGCCCCAGGGCCAGCGGGGGCTACACCTTC. Protein product: CASSPRASGGYTF.

The genes are TRBV5-1 and TRBJ2-1, with TRBD1 identical over 9 bases. The CDR3 sequence is 15 residues long. Germline-derived CDR1 and CDR2 are SGHRS and YFSETQ. V dropped 4 bases and J dropped 2; count of bases not matched to a gene: 4. CDR3 sequence reads: CASSQGTGTYNEQFF. Written as DNA, the CDR3 is TGCGCCAGCAGCCAAGGGACAGGGACCTACAATGAGCAGTTCTTC. Together with reference TRBV5-1 and TRBJ2-1, the CDR3 gives the full variable domain: KAGVTQTPRYLIKTRGQQVTLSCSPISGHRSVSWYQQTPGQGLQFLFEYFSETQRNKGNFPGRFSGRQFSNSRSEMNVSTLELGDSALYLCASSQGTGTYNEQFFGPGTRLTVL.

V and J are TRBV7-6 and TRBJ2-2; TRBD2 aligns across 13 bases. The germline V gene has CDR1 SGHVS and CDR2 FNYEAQ. This CDR3 region has 18 residues. V was pared by 4 bases and J by 0 bases, with 5 bases of the junction left unmatched. CDR3: CASSSGLAGASNTGELFF. For the CDR3, the DNA is TGTGCCAGCAGCTCCGGACTAGCGGGAGCCTCGAACACCGGGGAGCTGTTTTTT.

V and J are TRBV6-5 and TRBJ1-3, with 8 nucleotides matching TRBD1. Germline V CDR1 and CDR2: MNHEY, SVGAGI. The CDR3 has 13 residues. With 11 bases clipped from V and 4 bases from J, the junction kept 7 bases outside the gene matches. In nucleotides, the CDR3 is TGTGCCGCAGTTCGGACAGGGGGAAACACCATATATTTT. Protein product: CAAVRTGGNTIYF.

This chain connects TRBV9 to TRBJ1-3; 9 nucleotides agree with TRBD1. The germline V gene has CDR1 SGDLS and CDR2 YYNGEE. V gave up 5 bases and J gave up 1 base; unmatched junction bases: 4. The CDR3 length is 15 residues. The CDR3: CASRGGTGSGNTIYF. The CDR3 coding sequence is TGTGCCAGCAGAGGCGGGACAGGGTCTGGAAACACCATATATTTT.